The clone carrying this TCR beta chain has just a few counts. Its specificity is not known. This entry is derived from a study of T cell repertoires in cytomegalovirus infection. Across the whole study: Indicated by public TCR beta signatures were CMV infection and matching HLA type.

TCRdb reprocessed the reads with MiXCR, giving one entry per CDR3 protein. This repertoire shows fewer than 1,000,000 distinct CDR3 sequences, around 32% found once; its top ten account for 13%. After removal of 5 bases from V and 5 bases from J, the junction contained 10 bases not matched to a gene. This CDR3 is 16 amino acids long. V usage is TRBV12-3 or TRBV12-4 and J usage is TRBJ2-2, with 8 bases identical to TRBD1. The sequencing used cultured CD8+ T cells from PBMCs, collected from culture after CMV antigen stimulation. The TCR sequence derives from a human donor in good health (CMV status not recorded). Some clones in this sample may be carry-over from other donors' samples. The CDR3 reads CASSQVDRGWTGELFF. The DNA of the CDR3 is TGTGCCAGCAGTCAAGTCGACAGGGGATGGACCGGGGAGCTGTTTTTT.